This T cell receptor beta chain was identified during a study of immune evolution from preneoplasia to lung adenocarcinoma. General study points: Top clone frequencies peaked in normal lung, apparently declining through invasive adenocarcinoma. Clonality was highest in normal lung, lower in later-stage lesions apparently.

Patient tissue came from resections in Japan or China, 2014–2017. The repertoire was sequenced with immunoSEQ multiplex PCR; TCRdb's copy has only in-frame clones and lacks some. The data hold 3,800 or so clones, with approximately 80% observed a single time. Germline V lookup: CDR1 SGHDT, CDR2 YYEEEE. The CDR3 has 16 residues. Losses at the gene ends were 4 bases for V and 5 bases for J; bases not matched to a gene: 13. Of note for this clone: Its antigen remains unidentified.

This receptor was taken from a person aged 55 to 79 with lung adenocarcinoma. The sample was FFPE adjacent normal lung tissue. The chain has TRBV5-6 and TRBJ2-5, with TRBD2 identical over 8 bases. The CDR3 DNA is TGTGCCAGCAGCCTATTAACCGGGAGGGTGGGGGAGACCCAGTACTTC. It codes for CASSLLTGRVGETQYF.